This TCR beta chain was recorded in a study of identical twins. Study-level results: Compared with models, monozygotic twins showed more out-of-frame TCR alpha sharing.

Concerning this clonotype itself: Antigen: not known.

Germline V gene sequence: CDR1 LGHDT, CDR2 YNNKEL (reference sequence). Trimming at V came to 4 bases and at J to 0 bases, leaving 13 bases not matched to a gene. This CDR3 region has 19 residues. TCRdb re-derived calls from the 5' RACE reads in MiXCR, one entry per CDR3 protein. The sample has 420,000 or so distinct CDR3 sequences; roughly 20% are singletons. All donors comprised healthy Caucasians. The chain uses TRBV3-1 and TRBJ2-7; 12 bases line up with TRBD1. Sequencing was carried out using naive T cells sorted from blood. The TCR originated in a man aged 45-65 years in good health. This CDR3 is CASSLVPGQGASSSYEQYF. The CDR3 coding sequence is TGTGCCAGCAGCCTTGTCCCGGGACAGGGGGCCTCTTCCTCCTACGAGCAGTACTTC.